A single T cell receptor (beta chain) is shown here with its context. Its antigen remains unknown. This specimen comes from a study of cytomegalovirus exposure and HLA in healthy donors. Study details: Earlier results showed approximately 110 million unique TCR beta sequences derived from 150 million to 200 million T cells.

Use of 60 Vbeta and 13 Jbeta primers characterized the PCR. The data were produced by immunoSEQ multiplex PCR, yet TCRdb's version contains in-frame clones alone and is incomplete. In the table there are 150,000 or so clones, 70% to 80% of which are singletons. Points from the study as a whole: What a later analysis reportedly showed was that an Asian-associated ancestry cluster had fewer N-insertions than the roughly 700-donor mean. Earlier analysis yielded a pattern in which most TCR beta V segments were productive about 90% or about 30% of the time.

V was trimmed by 1 base and J by 2 bases, leaving 11 bases between them. The V gene's germline CDR1 is MNHEY and CDR2 SMNVEV (reference sequence). CDR3 size: 15 residues. Sequencing input: PBMCs. This chain connects TRBV27 to TRBJ1-1; D ambiguous. The receptor was derived from a man aged 45-60 years in good health and CMV-seropositive. The DNA for the CDR3 is TGTGCCAGCAGTTTATGGACGTCGGGAAACACTGAAGCTTTCTTT. Translating it yields CASSLWTSGNTEAFF.